The 24 T cell receptor beta chains below were found in one sample sequenced in a study of blood T cells in healthy people across ages. The use of a sample-barcoded 5' primer and a J-beta primer mix characterized a second PCR of roughly 7 to 11 cycles. Each CDR3 protein is one row after TCRdb ran MiXCR on the 5' RACE reads. The table records about 1.6 million distinct CDR3 sequences, roughly 32% of them present only once. The sample comprised blood. The receptors stem from a woman aged 25 to 45 in good health.

The rearrangement joins TRBV28 to TRBJ2-4, with D maybe TRBD1 (6 bases). The J call is uncertain, as TRBJ2-7 better fits the DNA end. Germline V gives CDR1 MDHEN, CDR2 SYDVKM. The CDR3 sequence is 14 residues long. The chain's CDR3 is CASSSWLQGSEQYF. DNA of the CDR3: TGTGCCAGCAGTTCTTGGCTACAGGGCTCCGAGCAGTACTTC.

This clonotype was seen a handful of times. The chain carries TRBV5-1 and TRBJ2-1, with TRBD2 identical over 7 bases. Germline loops: CDR1 SGHRS, CDR2 YFSETQ. The CDR3 is 12 residues long. Trimming took 6 bases from V and 9 from J; bases not matched to a gene: 6. In DNA form, the CDR3 reads TGCGCCAGCACCAGCGGGATTGGTGAGCAGTTCTTC. This translates into CASTSGIGEQFF.

The V call is TRBV29-1, the J call TRBJ1-4; no reliable D call. CDR3 length: 13 amino acids. Looked up from germline, CDR1 is SQVTM and CDR2 is ANQGSEA. Trimming left V 6 bases short and J 5 bases short, with 13 bases between. The CDR3 region is CSVLGRQNEKLFF. The CDR3 region has the DNA TGCAGCGTACTAGGCAGGCAGAATGAAAAACTGTTTTTT.

The V and J genes are TRBV6-5 and TRBJ2-7, with 8 bases identical to TRBD2. V shed 7 bases and J 3 bases; nucleotides not matched to a gene: 11. This CDR3 has 15 amino acids. In germline, CDR1 is MNHEY, CDR2 SVGAGI. In DNA, the CDR3 is TGTGCCAGCACCACCATAACTAGCGGTAACTACGAGCAGTACTTC. This translates into CASTTITSGNYEQYF.

The rearrangement uses TRBV10-3 and TRBJ2-5; the D gene is possibly TRBD2 (6 bases). Gene TRBJ2-7 matches the end of the DNA better, so the J call may be wrong. CDR1 and CDR2 (germline): ENHRY, SYGVKD. The CDR3 has 14 amino acids. The CDR3 DNA follows: TGTGCCACCGGAGGGTCTAGCGAGGCAGGCGAGCAGTACTTC. As protein: CATGGSSEAGEQYF.

The CDR3 spells CASSGRDSINEQFF. In nucleotides, the CDR3 is TGTGCCAGCAGCGGGAGGGACAGTATCAATGAGCAGTTCTTC. The V gene is TRBV13, the J gene TRBJ2-1, with D perhaps given as TRBD1 or TRBD2 (7 bases each). The CDR3 is 14 residues long. Germline-derived CDR1 and CDR2 are PRHDT and FYEKMQ (reference sequence). V was cut by 5 bases and J by 6 bases, with 14 bases left in between.

The chain links TRBV4-1 to TRBJ2-7, with D perhaps TRBD2 (6 bases). The germline V gene encodes CDR1 MGHRA and CDR2 YSYEKL. V was pared by 2 bases and J by 7 bases, with 18 bases between. This CDR3 is built from 15 residues. This CDR3 reads CASSQLGRLDLEQYF. CDR3 nucleotide sequence: TGCGCCAGCAGCCAATTAGGGAGGCTAGACCTGGAGCAGTACTTC.

This clonotype was detected many times. V is TRBV20-1 and J is TRBJ1-6, with no clear D. Deletions cut 0 bases from V and 9 bases from J, with 12 bases between. This CDR3 has 14 residues. Germline-derived CDR1 and CDR2 are DFQATT and SNEGSKA (reference sequence). The CDR3 spells CSARDNRIGSPLHF. Here the CDR3 DNA reads TGCAGTGCTAGAGATAATAGGATAGGTTCACCCCTCCACTTT.

V usage is TRBV9 and J usage is TRBJ2-2; weak D call: TRBD2 (5 bases). V lost 0 bases, J lost 5 bases, and 14 bases lay in between. This CDR3 has 16 residues. Germline assignment: CDR1 SGDLS and CDR2 YYNGEE. CDR3 residues: CASSVESGRGTGELFF. The CDR3 DNA is TGTGCCAGCAGCGTAGAGTCCGGTCGAGGGACCGGGGAGCTGTTTTTT. The entire variable domain, with the rest obtained from reference TRBV9 and TRBJ2-2, is as follows: DSGVTQTPKHLITATGQRVTLRCSPRSGDLSVYWYQQSLDQGLQFLIQYYNGEERAKGNILERFSAQQFPDLHSELNLSSLELGDSALYFCASSVESGRGTGELFFGEGSRLTVL.

The chain couples TRBV5-1 to TRBJ1-1, with D uncertain. Germline lookup yields CDR1 SGHRS and CDR2 YFSETQ. The V end was cut by 0 bases, the J end by 7 bases, with 10 bases between. The CDR3 is 13 residues long. The CDR3 loop reads CASSLERQSEAFF. CDR3 coding DNA: TGCGCCAGCAGCTTGGAGCGACAAAGTGAAGCTTTCTTT.

This clonotype was detected many times. This sequence joins TRBV7-9 and TRBJ2-7; TRBD1 might be the D (6 bases). CDR3 size: 16 residues. CDR1 SEHNR and CDR2 FQNEAQ come from the germline V gene (reference sequence). V shed 5 bases and J shed 2 bases, with 19 bases lying between them. The CDR3 bases are TGTGCCAGCAGCCGGTCTACAGGGATACGGACCTACGAGCAGTACTTC. The encoded protein is CASSRSTGIRTYEQYF.

The table lists this clonotype with a few counts. The chain joins TRBV5-4 to TRBJ2-6; D possibly corresponds to TRBD2 (5 bases). V was clipped by 0 bases and J by 0 bases, with 7 bases between them. CDR3 length: 16 residues. Germline values: CDR1 SGHNT, CDR2 YYREEE (reference sequence). CDR3 bases: TGTGCCAGCAGCTTGGCCCTAGCCTCTGGGGCCAACGTCCTGACTTTC. The encoded protein is CASSLALASGANVLTF.

This clonotype was observed many times. The J gene is TRBJ2-7, the V gene TRBV15; D may be TRBD1 or TRBD2 (7 bases each). V lost 2 bases, J lost 5 bases, and 16 bases lay in between. The CDR3 is 15 amino acids. The germline V gene has CDR1 LNHNV and CDR2 YYDKDF (reference sequence). CDR3 sequence reads: CATSRLQGGQDEQYF. CDR3 nucleotide sequence: TGTGCCACCAGCAGACTTCAGGGGGGGCAGGACGAGCAGTACTTC.

This clonotype was detected once. The rearrangement links TRBV6-5 to TRBJ2-2; 9 bases line up with TRBD1. V shed 0 bases and J 4 bases; nucleotides not matched to a gene: 6. The CDR3 has 17 residues. Germline-derived CDR1 and CDR2 are MNHEY and SVGAGI. The CDR3 spells CASSYSGQGSATGELFF. The CDR3 DNA follows: TGTGCCAGCAGTTACTCTGGACAGGGGTCGGCCACCGGGGAGCTGTTTTTT.

Many counts were recorded for this clonotype. The rearrangement uses TRBV11-1 and TRBJ2-7; TRBD2 matches at 7 bases. CDR1 and CDR2 from the germline V gene are SGHAT and FQDESV (reference sequence). Trimming at V came to 0 bases and at J to 2 bases, leaving 10 bases not matched to a gene. The length of the CDR3 is 17 residues. The DNA of the CDR3 is TGTGCCAGCAGCTTAGCCCTCAGGGCTAGCGGCACCTACGAGCAGTACTTC. Translated, it gives CASSLALRASGTYEQYF.

The chain joins TRBV12-3 or TRBV12-4 to TRBJ2-3, with D uncertain. The CDR3 is 11 amino acids. Trimming pared 8 bases from V and 14 bases from J, leaving 17 bases between. The CDR3 bases are TGTGCCAGCCGTTCCGTAGATACACCGTATTTT. Protein product: CASRSVDTPYF.

The chain joins TRBV5-4 to TRBJ1-2, with no clear D. The CDR3 sequence is 14 residues long. Germline values: CDR1 SGHNT, CDR2 YYREEE (reference sequence). The V end was cut by 4 bases, the J end by 4 bases, with 14 bases between. For the CDR3, the DNA is TGTGCCAGCAGCATCGGGGTTGAGGGCTATGGCTACACCTTC. The encoded protein is CASSIGVEGYGYTF.

The chain couples TRBV9 to TRBJ2-3, with 9 bases identical to TRBD2. Germline trimming cut 3 bases from V and 2 bases from J; bases unmatched to any gene: 7. Germline loops: CDR1 SGDLS, CDR2 YYNGEE. The CDR3 sequence is 16 residues long. This chain's CDR3 is CASSGGTSLNTDTQYF. Written as DNA, the CDR3 is TGTGCCAGCAGCGGAGGGACTAGCCTTAACACAGATACGCAGTATTTT.

The chain couples TRBV30 to TRBJ2-7; TRBD1 matches at 7 bases. CDR3 length: 12 amino acids. Germline values: CDR1 GTSNPN, CDR2 SVGIG (reference sequence). V shed 2 bases and J 6 bases; nucleotides not matched to a gene: 4. DNA for the CDR3: TGTGCCTGGAGTTATTACAGGGGCGAGCAGTACTTC. It yields the protein CAWSYYRGEQYF.

The chain has TRBV20-1 and TRBJ1-2; D might be TRBD1 (5 bases). The CDR3 sequence is 13 residues long. Germline loops: CDR1 DFQATT, CDR2 SNEGSKA (reference sequence). The ends were cut back, 3 bases at V and 5 bases at J, with 13 bases in the middle. CDR3 nucleotides: TGCAGTGCTAGTGGCCGGGGACGGTATGGCTACACCTTC. Its protein is CSASGRGRYGYTF.

This clonotype was counted a few times. The V gene is TRBV10-3, the J gene TRBJ2-5; tentatively, D is TRBD2 (6 bases). The CDR3 runs 14 residues. CDR1 ENHRY and CDR2 SYGVKD come from the germline V gene. With 5 bases removed from V and 2 bases from J, the gap between germline ends came to 12 bases. The CDR3 nucleotides are TGTGCCATCAGTAGGCCGGGGGAACAAGAGACCCAGTACTTC. It specifies CAISRPGEQETQYF.

As for this clonotype: One junction end does not reproduce the germline sequence, and a read error may be involved. The chain has TRBV6-5 and TRBJ2-1; D gene unclear. The CDR3 length is 11 residues. The germline V gene encodes CDR1 MNHEY and CDR2 SVGAGI. The DNA of the CDR3 is TGTGCCTGCAGTGGATACAATGAGCAGTTCTTC. It encodes CACSGYNEQFF.

The chain is built from TRBV20-1 and TRBJ2-5; D remains unclear. V gave up 7 bases and J gave up 2 bases, with 17 bases separating them. The CDR3 spans 14 residues. The V gene's germline CDR1 is DFQATT and CDR2 SNEGSKA (reference sequence). CDR3 in DNA: TGCAGTGTCGGAAACGCCCCAGCTCAAGAGACCCAGTACTTC. Its protein is CSVGNAPAQETQYF.

V is TRBV5-1 and J is TRBJ1-1, with D unclear. Trimming removed 0 bases at V and 2 bases at J, with 8 bases between. The CDR3 spans 14 residues. Germline V CDR1 and CDR2: SGHRS, YFSETQ. The CDR3: CASSLEYLNTEAFF. CDR3 sequence (DNA): TGCGCCAGCAGCTTGGAATACCTCAACACTGAAGCTTTCTTT.